These T cell receptor beta chains were read from a single sample in a study of blood T cell repertoires in COVID-19. Data came from immunoSEQ multiplex PCR; TCRdb stores just in-frame clones and leaves some out. The sample carries approximately 130,000 clones, roughly 82% recorded once. Source material: peripheral blood. Every receptor here comes from a human donor in a cohort sampled during active COVID-19. The CDR3 runs from the conserved cysteine through the conserved F or W. The D gene is left open where the match is weak. Clone sizes are given selectively: once, few, many, or a class where the clone is expanded.

D gene,clone size,J gene,V gene,CDR3 protein,CDR3 DNA
NA,NA,TRBJ1-5,TRBV12-2,CASRSGRNQPQHF,TGTGCAAGTCGCTCAGGGCGGAATCAGCCCCAGCATTTT
NA,NA,TRBJ1-2,TRBV5-1,CASGTTRESGYTF,TGCGCCAGCGGGACAACCCGAGAGTCTGGCTACACCTTC
TRBD2,NA,TRBJ2-1,TRBV9,CASSVVPSGSGEQFF,TGTGCCAGCAGCGTAGTACCTAGCGGATCAGGTGAGCAGTTCTTC
NA,once,TRBJ1-2,TRBV7-8,CASSWWSETVNYGYTF,TGTGCCAGCAGCTGGTGGTCCGAGACAGTTAACTATGGCTACACCTTC
NA,NA,TRBJ1-3,TRBV11-2,CASSLAGVRGPFSGNTIYF,TGTGCCAGCAGCTTAGCGGGGGTTCGGGGCCCCTTCTCTGGAAACACCATATATTTT
TRBD1,NA,TRBJ2-1,TRBV4-3,CASSQGEQGLTEQFF,TGCGCCAGCAGCCAAGGGGAACAGGGGTTGACTGAGCAGTTCTTC
NA,NA,TRBJ1-1,TRBV6-6,CASRPTANTEAFF,TGTGCCAGCAGACCAACAGCGAACACTGAAGCTTTCTTT
NA,NA,TRBJ1-2,TRBV18,CASSQSDFYGYTF,TGTGCCAGCTCACAATCGGACTTCTATGGCTACACCTTC
TRBD1,few,TRBJ1-5,TRBV24-1,CATSDPQGNQPQHF,TGTGCCACCAGTGATCCACAGGGGAATCAGCCCCAGCATTTT
NA,few,TRBJ1-6,TRBV12-3/TRBV12-4,CASSFAYNSPLHF,TGTGCCAGCAGTTTTGCGTATAATTCACCCCTCCACTTT
TRBD1,NA,TRBJ1-2,TRBV7-9,CASSLDRGSYGYTF,TGTGCCAGCAGCTTAGACAGGGGTTCCTATGGCTACACCTTC
NA,NA,TRBJ1-1,TRBV7-9,CASSLQGLTNTEAFF,TGTGCCAGCAGCTTACAGGGGCTAACGAACACTGAAGCTTTCTTT
TRBD1,few,TRBJ2-7,TRBV6-2/TRBV6-3,CASSYLGQGYEQYF,TGTGCCAGCAGTTACTTAGGACAGGGATACGAGCAGTACTTC
NA,NA,TRBJ1-2,TRBV24-1,CATSDAGPRAEGDGYTF,TGTGCCACCAGTGACGCCGGCCCAAGGGCAGAGGGTGATGGCTACACCTTC
TRBD1,NA,TRBJ2-1,TRBV5-1,CASSLGDRVYYNEQFF,TGCGCCAGCAGCTTGGGAGACAGGGTATACTACAATGAGCAGTTCTTC
TRBD2,NA,TRBJ2-2,TRBV18,CASSPPRGSGGVTGELFF,TGTGCCAGCTCACCACCGCGTGGTAGCGGGGGAGTGACCGGGGAGCTGTTTTTT
TRBD2,NA,TRBJ2-7,TRBV10-3,CAISGRTSGDPSYEQYF,TGTGCCATCAGTGGTAGGACTAGCGGGGACCCCTCCTACGAGCAGTACTTC
NA,NA,TRBJ1-6,TRBV5-1,CASSFGGGSYNSPLHF,TGCGCCAGCAGCTTTGGTGGAGGCTCCTATAATTCACCCCTCCACTTT
NA,few,TRBJ1-6,TRBV3-1/TRBV3-2,CASSPRDSNSPLHF,TGTGCCAGCAGCCCCCGGGACTCCAATTCACCCCTCCACTTT
TRBD1,few,TRBJ1-2,TRBV6-6,CASRPTLTGVGNTF,TGTGCCAGCAGACCCACCCTGACAGGGGTTGGAAACACCTTC
NA,NA,TRBJ1-2,TRBV3-1/TRBV3-2,CASSPQTGTGYTF,TGTGCCAGCAGCCCACAAACAGGGACAGGCTACACCTTC
NA,NA,TRBJ1-1,TRBV12-3/TRBV12-4,CASSWGDTEAFF,TGTGCCAGCAGTTGGGGAGACACTGAAGCTTTCTTT
TRBD1,NA,TRBJ1-2,TRBV5-4,CASSLDRSNYGYTF,TGTGCCAGCAGTTTGGACAGGTCTAACTATGGCTACACCTTC
NA,once,TRBJ1-5,TRBV12-3/TRBV12-4,CASSIQVDQPQHF,TGTGCCAGCAGTATTCAGGTGGATCAGCCCCAGCATTTT
TRBD1,once,TRBJ2-7,TRBV11-2,CASSLDRGYEQYF,TGTGCCAGCAGCTTAGACAGGGGGTACGAGCAGTACTTC
NA,few,TRBJ1-4,TRBV4-2,CASSQDLRGSEKLFF,TGTGCCAGCAGCCAAGACTTACGCGGGTCTGAAAAACTGTTTTTT
TRBD1,NA,TRBJ2-5,TRBV5-1,CASSLEGALGETQYF,TGCGCCAGCAGCTTAGAGGGGGCGCTTGGAGAGACCCAGTACTTC
TRBD1,NA,TRBJ2-5,TRBV6-6,CASKRTGTQETQYF,TGTGCCAGCAAAAGGACAGGGACCCAAGAGACCCAGTACTTC
NA,NA,TRBJ1-6,TRBV9,CASSVGGPLHF,TGTGCCAGCAGCGTAGGGGGCCCCCTCCACTTT
NA,NA,TRBJ2-5,TRBV18,CASSPLPGETQYF,TGTGCCAGCTCACCACTTCCCGGAGAGACCCAGTACTTC
NA,NA,TRBJ2-5,TRBV10-1,CASSATDRGKTQYF,TGCGCCAGCAGCGCGACAGACCGTGGAAAGACCCAGTACTTC